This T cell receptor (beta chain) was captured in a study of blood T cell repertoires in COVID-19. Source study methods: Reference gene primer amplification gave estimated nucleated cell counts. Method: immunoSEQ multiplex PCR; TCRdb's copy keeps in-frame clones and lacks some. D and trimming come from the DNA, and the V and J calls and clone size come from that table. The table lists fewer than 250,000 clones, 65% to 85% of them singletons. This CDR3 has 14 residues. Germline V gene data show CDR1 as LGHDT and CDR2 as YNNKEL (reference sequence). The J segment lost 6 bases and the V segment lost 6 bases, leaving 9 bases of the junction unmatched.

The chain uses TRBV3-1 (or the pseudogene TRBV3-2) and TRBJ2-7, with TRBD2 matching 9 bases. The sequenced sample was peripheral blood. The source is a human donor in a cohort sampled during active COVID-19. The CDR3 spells CASRFSGSSGEQYF. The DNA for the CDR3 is TGTGCCAGCAGATTTAGCGGGAGCTCGGGCGAGCAGTACTTC.